This T cell receptor (beta chain) was sequenced for a study of blood T cell repertoires in COVID-19. This clone was recorded only once. Measured with immunoSEQ multiplex PCR; TCRdb has only the in-frame clones, and not every one. Here the sample spans some 390,000 clones, around 89% being singletons. Germline CDR1 is GTSNPN and CDR2 is SVGIG (reference sequence). Between the trimmed V and J ends, which lost 1 base and 7 bases, there was a span of 8 bases. The CDR3 spans 11 residues. Input material: peripheral blood. V gene TRBV30 combines with J gene TRBJ2-7; possibly TRBD2 for D (5 bases). This TCR was sampled from a woman aged 35 to 49 with COVID-19, enrolled during active disease. CDR3 protein: CAWSGLAEQYF. Here the CDR3 DNA reads TGTGCCTGGAGTGGGCTAGCTGAGCAGTACTTC.